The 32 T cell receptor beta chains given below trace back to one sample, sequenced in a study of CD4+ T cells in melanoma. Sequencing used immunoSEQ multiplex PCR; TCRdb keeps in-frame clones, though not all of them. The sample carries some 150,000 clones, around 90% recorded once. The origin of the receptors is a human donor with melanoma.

CDR3 loop: CASSQDPSGGPHEQYF. As DNA, the CDR3 is TGTGCCAGCAGCCAAGATCCTAGCGGGGGGCCCCACGAGCAGTACTTC. This chain uses TRBV4-2 with TRBJ2-7, with 11 positions matching TRBD2. Germline lookup yields CDR1 LGHNA and CDR2 YNFKEQ. There are 16 residues in the CDR3. V dropped 0 bases and J dropped 5; count of bases not matched to a gene: 6.

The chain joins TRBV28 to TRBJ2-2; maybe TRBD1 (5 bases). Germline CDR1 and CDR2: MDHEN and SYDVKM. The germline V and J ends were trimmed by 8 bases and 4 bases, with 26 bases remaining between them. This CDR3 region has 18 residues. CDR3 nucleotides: TGTGCCAGCGCGCTCGTTGTCCTGAGGCAGGGCGGCACCGGGGAGCTGTTTTTT. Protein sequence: CASALVVLRQGGTGELFF.

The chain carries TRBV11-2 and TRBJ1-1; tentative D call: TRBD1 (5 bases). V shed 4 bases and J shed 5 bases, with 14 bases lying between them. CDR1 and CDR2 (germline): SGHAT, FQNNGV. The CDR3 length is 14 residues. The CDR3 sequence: CASSWTLLSTEAFF. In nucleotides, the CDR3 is TGTGCCAGCAGCTGGACACTTCTGTCGACTGAAGCTTTCTTT.

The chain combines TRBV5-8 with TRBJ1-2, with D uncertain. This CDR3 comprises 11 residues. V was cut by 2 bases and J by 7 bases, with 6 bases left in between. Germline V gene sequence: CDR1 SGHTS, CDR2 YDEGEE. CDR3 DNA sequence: TGTGCCAGCAGCTTCAGAGCTGGCTACACCTTC. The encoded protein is CASSFRAGYTF.

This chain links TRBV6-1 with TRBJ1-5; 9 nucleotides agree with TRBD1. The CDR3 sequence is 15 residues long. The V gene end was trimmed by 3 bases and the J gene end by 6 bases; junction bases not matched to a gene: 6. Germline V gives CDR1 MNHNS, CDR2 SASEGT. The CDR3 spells CASSDYRGRVQPQHF. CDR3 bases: TGTGCCAGCAGTGACTACAGGGGGCGGGTTCAGCCCCAGCATTTT.

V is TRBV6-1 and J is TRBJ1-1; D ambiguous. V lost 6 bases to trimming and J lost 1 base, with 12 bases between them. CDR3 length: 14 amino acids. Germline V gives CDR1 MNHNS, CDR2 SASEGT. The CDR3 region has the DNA TGTGCCAGCAGAGACCGGGGATGGAACACTGAAGCTTTCTTT. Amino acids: CASRDRGWNTEAFF.

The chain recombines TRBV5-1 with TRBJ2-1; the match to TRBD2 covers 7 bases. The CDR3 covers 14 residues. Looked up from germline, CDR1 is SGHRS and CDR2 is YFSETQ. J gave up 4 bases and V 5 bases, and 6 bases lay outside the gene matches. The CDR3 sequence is CASSTSVLYNEQFF. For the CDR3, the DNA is TGCGCCAGCAGTACTAGCGTACTATACAATGAGCAGTTCTTC.

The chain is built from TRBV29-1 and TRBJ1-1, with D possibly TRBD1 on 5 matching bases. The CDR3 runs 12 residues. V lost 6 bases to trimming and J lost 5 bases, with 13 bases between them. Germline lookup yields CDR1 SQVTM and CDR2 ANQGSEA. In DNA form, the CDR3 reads TGCAGCGTCCGGGACGGGGCTACTGAAGCTTTCTTT. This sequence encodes CSVRDGATEAFF.

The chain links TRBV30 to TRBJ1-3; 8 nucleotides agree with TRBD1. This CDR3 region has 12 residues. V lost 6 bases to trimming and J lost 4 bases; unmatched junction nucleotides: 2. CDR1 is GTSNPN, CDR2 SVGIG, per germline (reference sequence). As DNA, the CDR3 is TGTGCCTGCGACAGGGGAGGAAACACCATATATTTT. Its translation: CACDRGGNTIYF.

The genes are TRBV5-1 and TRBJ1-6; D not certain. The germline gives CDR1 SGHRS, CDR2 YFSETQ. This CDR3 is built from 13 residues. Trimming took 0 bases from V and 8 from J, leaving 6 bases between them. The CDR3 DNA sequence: TGCGCCAGCAGCTTGGAACGGGATTCACCCCTCCACTTT. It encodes CASSLERDSPLHF.

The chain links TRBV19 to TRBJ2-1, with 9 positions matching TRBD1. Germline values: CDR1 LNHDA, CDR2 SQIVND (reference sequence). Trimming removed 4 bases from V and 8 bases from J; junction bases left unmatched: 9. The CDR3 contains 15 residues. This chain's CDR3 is CASSTSGQGFDEQFF. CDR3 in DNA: TGTGCCAGTAGTACCTCGGGACAGGGTTTTGATGAGCAGTTCTTC.

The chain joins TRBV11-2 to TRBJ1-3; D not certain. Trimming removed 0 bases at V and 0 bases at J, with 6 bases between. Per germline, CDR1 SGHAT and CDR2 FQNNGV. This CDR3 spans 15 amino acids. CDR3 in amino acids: CASSLDWASGNTIYF. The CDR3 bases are TGTGCCAGCAGCTTAGACTGGGCCTCTGGAAACACCATATATTTT. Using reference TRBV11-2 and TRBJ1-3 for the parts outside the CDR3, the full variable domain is EAGVAQSPRYKIIEKRQSVAFWCNPISGHATLYWYQQILGQGPKLLIQFQNNGVVDDSQLPKDRFSAERLKGVDSTLKIQPAKLEDSAVYLCASSLDWASGNTIYFGEGSWLTVV.

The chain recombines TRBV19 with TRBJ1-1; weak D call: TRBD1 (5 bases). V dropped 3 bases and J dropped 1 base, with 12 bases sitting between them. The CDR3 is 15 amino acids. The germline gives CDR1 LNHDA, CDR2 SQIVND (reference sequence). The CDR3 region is CASSILRTSNTEAFF. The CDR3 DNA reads TGTGCCAGTAGTATCTTGAGGACATCGAACACTGAAGCTTTCTTT.

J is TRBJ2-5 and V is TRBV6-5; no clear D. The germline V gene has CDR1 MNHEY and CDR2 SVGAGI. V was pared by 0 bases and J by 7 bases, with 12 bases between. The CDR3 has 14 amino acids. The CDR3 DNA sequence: TGTGCCAGCAGTTACTCGATTTTTGAAGGGACCCAGTACTTC. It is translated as CASSYSIFEGTQYF.

CDR3 DNA: TGTGCCAGCAGTGTCGAAGATGGAGCTAACTATGGCTACACCTTC. Its translation is CASSVEDGANYGYTF. This rearrangement joins TRBV6-4 to TRBJ1-2, with unresolved D. Per the germline V gene, CDR1 is MRHNA and CDR2 is SNTAGT. Trimming took 4 bases from V and 0 from J, leaving 12 bases between them. This CDR3 has 15 residues.

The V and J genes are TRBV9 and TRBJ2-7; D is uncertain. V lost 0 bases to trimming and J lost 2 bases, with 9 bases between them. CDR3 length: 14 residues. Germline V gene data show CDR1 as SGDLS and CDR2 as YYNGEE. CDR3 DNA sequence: TGTGCCAGCAGCGTAGGCACTGCGGCCTACGAGCAGTACTTC. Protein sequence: CASSVGTAAYEQYF.

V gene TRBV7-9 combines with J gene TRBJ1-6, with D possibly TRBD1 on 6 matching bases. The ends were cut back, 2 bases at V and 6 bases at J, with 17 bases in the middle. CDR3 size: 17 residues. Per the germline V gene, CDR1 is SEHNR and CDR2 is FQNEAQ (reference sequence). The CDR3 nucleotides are TGTGCCAGCAGCTTAAAAGGGGGTCAGGGACGTAATTCACCCCTCCACTTT. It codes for CASSLKGGQGRNSPLHF.

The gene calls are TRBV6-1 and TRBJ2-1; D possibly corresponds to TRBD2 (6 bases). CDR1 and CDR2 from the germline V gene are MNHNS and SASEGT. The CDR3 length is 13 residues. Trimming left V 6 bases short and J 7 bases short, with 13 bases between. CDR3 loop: CASRRDAVNEQFF. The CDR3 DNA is TGTGCCAGCAGGCGGGACGCGGTGAATGAGCAGTTCTTC.

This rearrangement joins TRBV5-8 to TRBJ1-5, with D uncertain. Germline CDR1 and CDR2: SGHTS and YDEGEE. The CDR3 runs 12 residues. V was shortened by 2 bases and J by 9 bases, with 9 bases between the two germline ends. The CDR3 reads CASSFTLAPQHF. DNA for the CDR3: TGTGCCAGCAGCTTTACCCTCGCGCCCCAGCATTTT.

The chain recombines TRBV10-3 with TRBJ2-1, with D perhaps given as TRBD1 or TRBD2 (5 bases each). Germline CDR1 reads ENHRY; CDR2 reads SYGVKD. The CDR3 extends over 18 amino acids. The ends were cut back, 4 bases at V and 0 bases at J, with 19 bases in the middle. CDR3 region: CAISGRTGTDASYNEQFF. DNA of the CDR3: TGTGCCATCAGTGGACGAACCGGGACGGATGCCTCCTACAATGAGCAGTTCTTC.

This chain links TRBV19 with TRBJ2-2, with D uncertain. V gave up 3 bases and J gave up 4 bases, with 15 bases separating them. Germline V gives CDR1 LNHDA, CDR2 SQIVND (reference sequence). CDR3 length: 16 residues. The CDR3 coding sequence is TGTGCCAGTAGTATTGTAGGGCAGATTCCCACCGGGGAGCTGTTTTTT. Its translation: CASSIVGQIPTGELFF.

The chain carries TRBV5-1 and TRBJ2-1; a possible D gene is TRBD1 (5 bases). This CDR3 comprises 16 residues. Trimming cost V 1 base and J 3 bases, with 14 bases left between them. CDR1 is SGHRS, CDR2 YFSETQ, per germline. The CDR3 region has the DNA TGCGCCAGCAGCTTGAGTTGGGGCGCCGGCTACAATGAGCAGTTCTTC. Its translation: CASSLSWGAGYNEQFF.

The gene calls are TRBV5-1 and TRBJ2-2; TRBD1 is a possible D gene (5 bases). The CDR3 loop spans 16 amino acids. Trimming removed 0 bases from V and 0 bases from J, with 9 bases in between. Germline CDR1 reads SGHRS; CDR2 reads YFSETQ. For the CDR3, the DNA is TGCGCCAGCAGCTTGGCAAGGGGCGCGAACACCGGGGAGCTGTTTTTT. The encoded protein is CASSLARGANTGELFF.

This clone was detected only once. The CDR3 DNA sequence: TGTGCCAGCGAGGCCTACGAGCAGTACTTC. Residues: CASEAYEQYF. This chain uses TRBV21-1 with TRBJ2-7; TRBD2 is taken as the D call from the table, unchecked against the DNA. TRBV21-1 is classified as a pseudogene. The CDR3 is 10 residues long.

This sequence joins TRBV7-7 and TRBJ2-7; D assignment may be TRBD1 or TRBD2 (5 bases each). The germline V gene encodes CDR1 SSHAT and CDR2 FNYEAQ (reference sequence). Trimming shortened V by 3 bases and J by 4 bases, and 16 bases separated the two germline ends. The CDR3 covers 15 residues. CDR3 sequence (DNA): TGTGCCAGCAGCTTGGGACCCGGACGGGTTTACGAGCAGTACTTC. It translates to CASSLGPGRVYEQYF.

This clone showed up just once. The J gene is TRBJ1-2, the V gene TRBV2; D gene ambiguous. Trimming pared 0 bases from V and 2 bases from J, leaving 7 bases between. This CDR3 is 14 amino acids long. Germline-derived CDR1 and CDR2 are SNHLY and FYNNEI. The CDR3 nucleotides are TGTGCCAGCAGTGAAGCAGGGCAAAACTATGGCTACACCTTC. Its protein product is CASSEAGQNYGYTF.

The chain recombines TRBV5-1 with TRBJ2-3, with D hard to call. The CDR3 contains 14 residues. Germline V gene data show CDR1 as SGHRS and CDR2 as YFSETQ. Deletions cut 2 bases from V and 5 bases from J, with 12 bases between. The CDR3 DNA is TGCGCCAGCAGCTTTAACGGGCGCGAAGATACGCAGTATTTT. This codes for CASSFNGREDTQYF.

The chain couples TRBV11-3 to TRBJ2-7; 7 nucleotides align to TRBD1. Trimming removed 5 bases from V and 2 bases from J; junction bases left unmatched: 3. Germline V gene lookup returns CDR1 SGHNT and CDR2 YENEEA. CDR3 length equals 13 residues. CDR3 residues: CASSPGTAYEQYF. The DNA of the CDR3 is TGTGCCAGCAGCCCCGGGACAGCCTACGAGCAGTACTTC. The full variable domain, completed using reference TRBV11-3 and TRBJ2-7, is EAGVVQSPRYKIIEKKQPVAFWCNPISGHNTLYWYLQNLGQGPELLIRYENEEAVDDSQLPKDRFSAERLKGVDSTLKIQPAELGDSAVYLCASSPGTAYEQYFGPGTRLTVT.

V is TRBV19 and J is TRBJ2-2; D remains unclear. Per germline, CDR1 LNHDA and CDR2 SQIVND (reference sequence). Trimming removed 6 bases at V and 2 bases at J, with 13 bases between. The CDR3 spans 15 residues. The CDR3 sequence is CASSGSASNTGELFF. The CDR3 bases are TGTGCCAGTAGCGGATCAGCATCTAACACCGGGGAGCTGTTTTTT. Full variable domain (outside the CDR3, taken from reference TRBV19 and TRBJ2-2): DGGITQSPKYLFRKEGQNVTLSCEQNLNHDAMYWYRQDPGQGLRLIYYSQIVNDFQKGDIAEGYSVSREKKESFPLTVTSAQKNPTAFYLCASSGSASNTGELFFGEGSRLTVL.

The CDR3 spells CASSPRIGEPKYF. The DNA for the CDR3 is TGTGCCAGCAGCCCCCGAATCGGGGAACCGAAGTACTTC. The V gene is TRBV9, the J gene TRBJ2-7; possibly TRBD2 for D (5 bases). This CDR3 has 13 amino acids. Germline CDR1 SGDLS, CDR2 YYNGEE. The V end lost 4 bases, the J end lost 11 bases, and 19 bases lay between the germline ends.

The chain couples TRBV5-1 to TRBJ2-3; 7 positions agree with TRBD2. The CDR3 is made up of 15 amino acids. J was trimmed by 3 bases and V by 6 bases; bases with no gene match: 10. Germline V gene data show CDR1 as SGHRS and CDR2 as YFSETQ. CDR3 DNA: TGCGCCAGCACCCCCCAAGCGGGAAATACAGATACGCAGTATTTT. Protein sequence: CASTPQAGNTDTQYF.

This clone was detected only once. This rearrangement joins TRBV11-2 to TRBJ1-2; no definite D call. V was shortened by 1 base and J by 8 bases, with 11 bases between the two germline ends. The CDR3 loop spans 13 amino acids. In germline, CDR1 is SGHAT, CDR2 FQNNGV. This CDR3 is CASSLVMGGGYTF. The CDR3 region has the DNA TGTGCCAGCAGCTTAGTGATGGGTGGGGGCTACACCTTC.